The 24 T cell receptor beta chains in this list originate from one sample, sequenced in a study of cytomegalovirus exposure and HLA in healthy donors. PCR was performed using 60 Vbeta and 13 Jbeta primers. Generated by immunoSEQ multiplex PCR, the TCRdb table keeps only in-frame clones and is missing some. This sample has 100,000 to 150,000 clones, with approximately 82% found just once. Material for sequencing was PBMCs. Receptors originate from a young man in good health and CMV-seropositive.

This sequence joins TRBV30 and TRBJ1-4; a weak D match, TRBD1 (5 bases). The CDR3 loop spans 13 amino acids. Trimming left V 0 bases short and J 7 bases short, with 9 bases between. CDR1 and CDR2 from the germline V gene are GTSNPN and SVGIG (reference sequence). The CDR3 DNA is TGTGCCTGGAGTGTACTGGGGGGTGAAAAACTGTTTTTT. Translated: CAWSVLGGEKLFF.

The chain is built from TRBV7-2 and TRBJ2-7, with D perhaps TRBD2 (6 bases). This CDR3 has 13 residues. V lost 2 bases to trimming and J lost 2 bases, with 7 bases between them. Germline-derived CDR1 and CDR2 are SGHTA and FQGNSA. This CDR3 is CASSLLAPYEQYF. The CDR3 DNA is TGTGCCAGCAGCTTACTAGCGCCCTACGAGCAGTACTTC.

This clone was counted only a few times. This rearrangement joins TRBV7-9 to TRBJ1-1; D might be TRBD1 (6 bases). The CDR3 spans 13 residues. Per the germline V gene, CDR1 is SEHNR and CDR2 is FQNEAQ (reference sequence). Trimming removed 2 bases from V and 7 bases from J, with 11 bases in between. CDR3 protein: CASSLTGLNEAFF. CDR3 DNA: TGTGCCAGCAGCTTAACAGGGCTGAATGAAGCTTTCTTT.

The V and J genes are TRBV13 and TRBJ2-5; TRBD2 matches 8 bases. CDR3 size: 15 residues. Germline trimming cut 1 base from V and 4 bases from J; bases unmatched to any gene: 5. Per the germline V gene, CDR1 is PRHDT and CDR2 is FYEKMQ (reference sequence). CDR3 sequence reads: CASSLDRGGRETQYF. CDR3 nucleotide sequence: TGTGCCAGCAGCTTAGATCGGGGGGGTAGAGAGACCCAGTACTTC.

This clone was seen a handful of times. This chain uses TRBV5-1 with TRBJ2-1; no clear D gene. Trimming took off 0 bases at V and 6 bases at J, with 4 bases between the two ends. The CDR3 has 12 amino acids. CDR1 SGHRS and CDR2 YFSETQ come from the germline V gene. For the CDR3, the DNA is TGCGCCAGCAGCTTGGGGGCCAATGAGCAGTTCTTC. Protein sequence: CASSLGANEQFF.

The CDR3 here is CASSEGLAEFLGYF. The CDR3 DNA is TGTGCCAGCAGTGAAGGACTAGCGGAGTTCTTGGGGTACTTC. This chain uses TRBV6-1 with TRBJ2-7; 9 nucleotides agree with TRBD2. CDR3 length equals 14 residues. Germline loops: CDR1 MNHNS, CDR2 SASEGT. V shed 1 base and J 12 bases; nucleotides not matched to a gene: 10.

The chain combines TRBV18 with TRBJ2-7; 8 nucleotides agree with TRBD1. The CDR3 has 13 residues. The germline CDR1 and CDR2 sequences are KGHSH and LQKENI. The V segment lost 6 bases and the J segment 3 bases; nucleotides outside the gene matches: 4. The CDR3, as DNA: TGTGCCAGCTCCGGACAGGGATACTACGAGCAGTACTTC. Residues: CASSGQGYYEQYF.

The V and J genes are TRBV9 and TRBJ1-6; 9 bases align to TRBD1. After removal of 5 bases from V and 5 bases from J, the junction contained 5 bases not matched to a gene. Germline CDR1 SGDLS, CDR2 YYNGEE. The CDR3 sequence is 15 residues long. The CDR3 DNA follows: TGTGCCAGCAGTGCCGGGACAGGGAATAATTCACCCCTCCACTTT. Translating it yields CASSAGTGNNSPLHF.

The CDR3 loop reads CAWSPRGEQYF. The CDR3 bases are TGTGCCTGGAGTCCCAGGGGCGAGCAGTACTTC. The chain combines TRBV30 with TRBJ2-7, with a tentative D call TRBD1 (6 bases). The germline V gene encodes CDR1 GTSNPN and CDR2 SVGIG (reference sequence). The V and J ends lost 2 bases and 6 bases respectively, with 8 bases between them. This CDR3 spans 11 amino acids.

The genes are TRBV13 and TRBJ1-1, with TRBD1 as a possible D gene (5 bases). V lost 6 bases and J 6 bases, leaving 17 bases between the germline ends. The CDR3 loop spans 14 amino acids. Per germline, CDR1 PRHDT and CDR2 FYEKMQ (reference sequence). The CDR3, as DNA: TGTGCCAGCAGTTTGGGGGGTGTTTTGCCTGAAGCTTTCTTT. Translating gives CASSLGGVLPEAFF.

This chain joins TRBV2 and TRBJ2-3, with a possible D match to TRBD2 (5 bases). The germline V and J ends were trimmed by 7 bases and 0 bases, with 14 bases remaining between them. The CDR3 extends over 15 amino acids. The germline gives CDR1 SNHLY, CDR2 FYNNEI. This chain's CDR3 is CASNRGLESTDTQYF. CDR3 in DNA: TGTGCCAGCAACAGAGGACTCGAAAGCACAGATACGCAGTATTTT.

The chain uses TRBV6-1 and TRBJ2-5; D unresolved. Trimming left V 8 bases short and J 3 bases short, with 10 bases between. Germline V gives CDR1 MNHNS, CDR2 SASEGT. The CDR3 length is 12 residues. The CDR3 loop reads CASYWSKETQYF. CDR3 nucleotide sequence: TGTGCCAGCTATTGGAGTAAAGAGACCCAGTACTTC.

This clone was found a few times. The gene calls are TRBV7-6 and TRBJ1-5; D remains unclear. V dropped 2 bases and J dropped 3 bases, with 11 bases sitting between them. Germline CDR1 reads SGHVS; CDR2 reads FNYEAQ. This CDR3 contains 15 residues. CDR3: CASSLNSQANQPQHF. CDR3 nucleotide sequence: TGTGCCAGCAGCTTAAACTCCCAGGCCAATCAGCCCCAGCATTTT.

The chain recombines TRBV27 with TRBJ2-1; the D is unclear. Germline V gene sequence: CDR1 MNHEY, CDR2 SMNVEV (reference sequence). The CDR3 covers 15 residues. V lost 8 bases and J lost 0, with 14 bases in between. CDR3 region: CASAGILRSYNEQFF. For the CDR3, the DNA is TGTGCCAGCGCAGGAATCCTCCGCTCCTACAATGAGCAGTTCTTC.

The rearrangement joins TRBV6-1 to TRBJ1-2, with 8 bases matching TRBD1. Germline V CDR1 and CDR2: MNHNS, SASEGT. Trimming cost V 5 bases and J 6 bases; bases outside gene matches: 2. There are 12 residues in the CDR3. CDR3 DNA: TGTGCCAGCAGTCCGGGACAGGATGGCTACACCTTC. It is translated as CASSPGQDGYTF.

V and J are TRBV11-3 and TRBJ2-7, with D tentatively TRBD1 (5 bases). Germline V gene lookup returns CDR1 SGHNT and CDR2 YENEEA. V dropped 5 bases and J dropped 4 bases, with 12 bases sitting between them. The CDR3 extends over 13 amino acids. DNA for the CDR3: TGTGCCAGCAGCGCCCAGGGTAAATACGAGCAGTACTTC. It encodes CASSAQGKYEQYF.

This clone has a single count. This sample includes further DNA sequences coding for the same CDR3. V is TRBV6-1 and J is TRBJ1-5; D is unclear. Germline loops: CDR1 MNHNS, CDR2 SASEGT. CDR3 length: 15 residues. V lost 0 bases to trimming and J lost 1 base, with 7 bases between them. Written as DNA, the CDR3 is TGTGCCAGCAGTGAAGCGCCCGGGAGCAATCAGCCCCAGCATTTT. Translated: CASSEAPGSNQPQHF.

Comments on this clone: This may arise from a read error, as a much more abundant clone is one base away. The CDR3 region is CASSEGLAGGTDTQYF. The CDR3 bases are TGTGCCAGCAGCGAAGGACTAGCGGGGGGCACAGATACGCAGTATTTT. The chain employs TRBV5-4 and TRBJ2-3, with 13 bases that match TRBD2. The CDR3 has 16 amino acids. Unmatched junction bases numbered 3, after V lost 4 bases and J lost 1 base. Germline values: CDR1 SGHNT, CDR2 YYREEE (reference sequence).

The genes are TRBV13 and TRBJ2-1; 8 bases are shared with TRBD2. Germline CDR1 reads PRHDT; CDR2 reads FYEKMQ (reference sequence). V was pared by 5 bases and J by 6 bases, with 9 bases of the junction left unmatched. The CDR3 totals 15 residues. The CDR3 nucleotides read TGTGCCAGCAGCGAGGGACGGGGGGGAGGCAATGAGCAGTTCTTC. It codes for CASSEGRGGGNEQFF.

V gene TRBV27 combines with J gene TRBJ2-7; 11 bases align to TRBD1. The V and J ends lost 8 bases and 3 bases, in that order; junction bases with no gene match: 3. CDR3 length: 13 amino acids. Germline lookup yields CDR1 MNHEY and CDR2 SMNVEV (reference sequence). The CDR3 coding sequence is TGTGCCAGCCTTGGGACAGGGGGCTACGAGCAGTACTTC. It is translated as CASLGTGGYEQYF.

This clone has at least ten counts. V usage is TRBV7-8 and J usage is TRBJ1-5, with TRBD1 identical over 7 bases. Losses at the gene ends were 5 bases for V and 1 base for J; bases not matched to a gene: 11. CDR1 and CDR2 from the germline V gene are SGHVS and FQNEAQ. The CDR3 spans 17 residues. The CDR3 reads CASSHMNQGGSNQPQHF. Written as DNA, the CDR3 is TGTGCCAGCAGCCATATGAACCAGGGGGGAAGCAATCAGCCCCAGCATTTT. Full variable domain (remainder filled in from reference TRBV7-8 and TRBJ1-5): GAGVSQSPRYKVAKRGQDVALRCDPISGHVSLFWYQQALGQGPEFLTYFQNEAQLDKSGLPSDRFFAERPEGSVSTLKIQRTQQEDSAVYLCASSHMNQGGSNQPQHFGDGTRLSIL.

The chain recombines TRBV18 with TRBJ1-5; no firm D call. Per germline, CDR1 KGHSH and CDR2 LQKENI. The CDR3 length is 15 residues. V shed 2 bases and J shed 7 bases, with 15 bases lying between them. The CDR3 nucleotides read TGTGCCAGCTCACCAGGAGGAGTGGGCTCCCAGCCCCAGCATTTT. It codes for CASSPGGVGSQPQHF. The complete variable domain, with remaining parts taken from reference TRBV18 and TRBJ1-5, reads NAGVMQNPRHLVRRRGQEARLRCSPMKGHSHVYWYRQLPEEGLKFMVYLQKENIIDESGMPKERFSAEFPKEGPSILRIQQVVRGDSAAYFCASSPGGVGSQPQHFGDGTRLSIL.

The chain joins TRBV7-8 to TRBJ2-7; possible D gene TRBD1, 5 bases. Germline V gene lookup returns CDR1 SGHVS and CDR2 FQNEAQ. Trimming took 1 base from V and 7 from J, leaving 8 bases between them. The CDR3 sequence is 12 residues long. CDR3 bases: TGTGCCAGCAGCTTAGGCAACAGGGAGCAGTACTTC. It is translated as CASSLGNREQYF.

The V gene is TRBV6-5, the J gene TRBJ2-5; 11 bases line up with TRBD1. Near its end, the DNA agrees better with TRBJ2-7, so the J call may be wrong. Germline V gives CDR1 MNHEY, CDR2 SVGAGI. The CDR3 totals 15 residues. In nucleotides, the CDR3 is TGTGCCAGCAGTTACTCCCCCGGGACAGGGGGCGAGCAGTACTTC. It yields the protein CASSYSPGTGGEQYF.